The T cell receptor (beta chain) described here comes from a study of tumor and adjacent non-tumor tissue in lung cancer. V shed 0 bases and J shed 7 bases, with 9 bases lying between them. Germline CDR1 SGHNT, CDR2 YENEEA. This CDR3 has 13 residues. By sample fraction, this clonotype is medium-sized. A modified ARM-PCR protocol with three rounds of nested PCR amplified TCRbeta. TCRdb reprocessed the multiplex PCR reads with MiXCR, giving one entry per CDR3 protein. This repertoire shows more than 120,000 distinct CDR3 sequences, 60% to 70% found once; its top ten account for 15% to 20%. RNA was extracted from bulk tissue without any cell sorting.

This receptor was obtained from a man in his 60s with small cell lung cancer. Sequencing was performed on lung tumor tissue. This rearrangement joins TRBV11-3 to TRBJ1-1, with D hard to call. The CDR3 nucleotides read TGTGCCAGCAGCTTAGAGGGAGGCATTGAAGCTTTCTTT. Amino acids: CASSLEGGIEAFF.